Listed below are T cell receptor beta chains from one sample, sequenced in a study of cytomegalovirus exposure and HLA in healthy donors. Clones were sequenced by immunoSEQ multiplex PCR, and TCRdb holds only the in-frame ones, with some missing. The table records about 140,000 clones, approximately 82% of them present only once. The sample consisted of PBMCs. The receptors come from a woman aged 40 to 49 in good health and CMV-seronegative. The CDR3 runs from the conserved cysteine through the conserved F or W. A D gene is named only where the DNA matches it firmly. Clone size, where shown, is once, few, many, or a class for clones that have expanded.

d_call	cdr3_length	v_call	j_call	clone_size	cdr3_aa	cdr3_nt
TRBD1	15	TRBV4-1	TRBJ2-7	-	CASSHPGQLGYEQYF	TGCGCCAGCAGCCACCCGGGACAGCTTGGTTACGAGCAGTACTTC
TRBD1	16	TRBV25-1	TRBJ2-7	-	CASSGLPGQVAYEQYF	TGTGCCAGCAGTGGACTTCCGGGACAGGTGGCCTACGAGCAGTACTTC
TRBD2	17	TRBV4-1	TRBJ2-7	-	CASSQEGSSGLVDEQYF	TGCGCCAGCAGCCAAGAGGGAAGTTCGGGACTAGTTGACGAGCAGTACTTC
TRBD1	15	TRBV5-1	TRBJ1-5	-	CASSLGDSSNQPQHF	TGCGCCAGCAGCTTGGGGGACAGTAGCAATCAGCCCCAGCATTTT
-	13	TRBV6-1	TRBJ1-2	-	CASSYGFQAGYTF	TGTGCCAGCAGCTACGGGTTTCAAGCCGGCTACACCTTC
-	13	TRBV13	TRBJ2-7	-	CASSSGRAYEQYF	TGTGCCAGCAGCTCAGGCAGGGCCTACGAGCAGTACTTC
TRBD2	15	TRBV6-6	TRBJ2-7	-	CASSLGLAGAYEQYF	TGTGCCAGCAGTTTGGGACTAGCGGGAGCCTACGAGCAGTACTTC
-	16	TRBV28	TRBJ2-3	-	CASSRRGEARRDTQYF	TGTGCCAGCAGTCGGAGAGGTGAGGCGCGGCGAGATACGCAGTATTTT
TRBD1	14	TRBV30	TRBJ1-5	-	CAWTWTGGNQPQHF	TGTGCCTGGACCTGGACAGGGGGTAATCAGCCCCAGCATTTT
TRBD1	14	TRBV4-1	TRBJ1-1	-	CASSLRDRTPEAFF	TGCGCCAGCAGTCTCCGGGACAGGACCCCTGAAGCTTTCTTT
-	13	TRBV11-2	TRBJ2-7	-	CASSLDSFNEQYF	TGTGCCAGCAGCTTGGACAGTTTCAACGAGCAGTACTTC
TRBD1	13	TRBV5-4	TRBJ1-2	-	CASSSQGAWGYTF	TGTGCCAGCAGCTCACAGGGGGCCTGGGGCTACACCTTC
TRBD1	14	TRBV7-2	TRBJ1-1	once	CASSSTGGLAKAFF	TGTGCCAGCAGCTCCACAGGGGGCCTGGCTAAAGCTTTCTTT
-	14	TRBV6-5	TRBJ2-2	-	CASSTILTTGELFF	TGTGCCAGCAGCACGATACTAACCACCGGGGAGCTGTTTTTT
TRBD1	13	TRBV9	TRBJ1-2	-	CASSVGQGEGYTF	TGTGCCAGCAGCGTAGGACAGGGGGAAGGCTACACCTTC
-	13	TRBV5-1	TRBJ2-5	once	CASSLGPGETQYF	TGCGCCAGCAGCTTAGGACCAGGGGAGACCCAGTACTTC
-	19	TRBV5-1	TRBJ2-1	-	CASSSPGLRGRGSYNEQFF	TGCGCCAGCAGCTCACCCGGGCTTAGGGGGAGGGGCTCCTACAATGAGCAGTTCTTC
-	15	TRBV19	TRBJ2-1	-	CASSQYAGTYNEQFF	TGTGCCAGTAGTCAGTATGCGGGGACCTACAATGAGCAGTTCTTC
TRBD2	14	TRBV7-9	TRBJ2-1	-	CASSGTRADNEQFF	TGTGCCAGCAGCGGGACTAGGGCCGACAATGAGCAGTTCTTC
-	14	TRBV2	TRBJ1-3	-	CASSELRSGNTIYF	TGTGCCAGCAGTGAACTGAGATCTGGAAACACCATATATTTT
-	14	TRBV19	TRBJ1-6	-	CASSITDWDSPLHF	TGTGCCAGTAGTATAACCGACTGGGATTCACCCCTCCACTTT
TRBD1	14	TRBV6-6	TRBJ2-2	-	CASRTGANTGELFF	TGTGCCAGCCGGACAGGGGCGAACACCGGGGAGCTGTTTTTT
TRBD1	16	TRBV19	TRBJ1-1	few	CASRTQGAGLNTEAFF	TGTGCCAGTAGAACACAGGGGGCAGGTCTGAACACTGAAGCTTTCTTT
-	15	TRBV4-3	TRBJ1-5	-	CASSQTWTDNQPQHF	TGCGCCAGCAGCCAAACCTGGACAGATAATCAGCCCCAGCATTTT
-	17	TRBV28	TRBJ1-5	-	CASRLLAGGGSNQPQHF	TGTGCCAGCAGGTTACTAGCGGGAGGTGGGAGCAATCAGCCCCAGCATTTT
TRBD2	14	TRBV27	TRBJ2-7	-	CASSSSVGGGEQYF	TGTGCCAGCAGTTCCTCCGTGGGGGGGGGCGAGCAGTACTTC
TRBD2	15	TRBV11-2	TRBJ2-7	-	CASSSLGREEYEQYF	TGTGCCAGCAGCTCCTTAGGGCGGGAGGAATACGAGCAGTACTTC
-	13	TRBV28	TRBJ1-3	-	CASRSGTGNTIYF	TGTGCCAGCAGATCAGGGACTGGAAACACCATATATTTT
-	16	TRBV4-1	TRBJ2-6	-	CASSQGWGAGANVLTF	TGCGCCAGCAGCCAAGGTTGGGGGGCTGGGGCCAACGTCCTGACTTTC
-	14	TRBV5-1	TRBJ2-1	-	CASSFGREYNEQFF	TGCGCCAGCAGCTTTGGGCGGGAATACAATGAGCAGTTCTTC
-	13	TRBV6-1	TRBJ1-2	-	CASSPGSAYGYTF	TGTGCCAGCAGTCCGGGGTCCGCCTACGGCTACACCTTC
-	17	TRBV5-1	TRBJ2-3	-	CASSFLIQQGGTDTQYF	TGCGCCAGCAGCTTCCTAATACAACAGGGCGGCACAGATACGCAGTATTTT
-	14	TRBV7-3	TRBJ2-3	-	CASSLWGGTDTQYF	TGTGCCAGCAGCTTATGGGGGGGCACAGATACGCAGTATTTT
-	14	TRBV5-1	TRBJ2-5	-	CASSLAGEQETQYF	TGCGCCAGCAGCTTGGCGGGAGAGCAAGAGACCCAGTACTTC
TRBD1	16	TRBV27	TRBJ2-7	-	CASSTPRQGKNYEQYF	TGTGCCAGCAGTACCCCTCGACAGGGAAAAAATTACGAGCAGTACTTC
-	12	TRBV7-9	TRBJ1-4	-	CASSAGQLELFF	TGTGCCAGCAGCGCCGGACAGCTAGAACTGTTTTTT
-	18	TRBV7-6	TRBJ2-2	few	CASSLALPGGTNTGELFF	TGTGCCAGCAGCTTAGCCCTACCTGGGGGGACGAACACCGGGGAGCTGTTTTTT
-	15	TRBV19	TRBJ2-5	once	CASSPGGTDKETQYF	TGTGCCAGTAGTCCCGGAGGGACAGACAAAGAGACCCAGTACTTC
TRBD1	15	TRBV2	TRBJ2-3	-	CASSGQSFTTDTQYF	TGTGCCAGCTCGGGACAGTCCTTTACCACAGATACGCAGTATTTT
-	14	TRBV18	TRBJ2-7	once	CASSPLDSNYEQYF	TGTGCCAGCTCACCACTAGACAGTAACTACGAGCAGTACTTC
-	12	TRBV11-3	TRBJ2-1	-	CASSRLGSEQFF	TGTGCCAGCAGCCGACTAGGCTCAGAGCAGTTCTTC
TRBD1	14	TRBV15	TRBJ2-1	-	CATSRDGTGDEQFF	TGTGCCACCAGCAGAGATGGGACAGGAGATGAGCAGTTCTTC
TRBD1	18	TRBV18	TRBJ1-5	-	CASSTTRRDRALNQPQHF	TGTGCCAGCTCAACCACAAGGAGAGACAGGGCTCTCAATCAGCCCCAGCATTTT
-	14	TRBV5-1	TRBJ2-1	-	CASRLGLLGNEQFF	TGCGCCAGCCGGCTGGGGCTATTGGGCAATGAGCAGTTCTTC
-	11	TRBV30	TRBJ2-7	-	CAWSGLYEQYF	TGTGCCTGGAGCGGACTCTACGAGCAGTACTTC
TRBD2	16	TRBV5-6	TRBJ2-1	-	CASSLARLADYNEQFF	TGTGCCAGCAGCTTGGCCCGACTAGCGGATTACAATGAGCAGTTCTTC
-	13	TRBV6-5	TRBJ1-3	-	CASMGTTGNTIYF	TGTGCCAGCATGGGGACTACTGGAAACACCATATATTTT
-	14	TRBV15	TRBJ2-7	-	CATSGNRFSYEQYF	TGTGCCACCAGCGGAAACAGGTTTTCCTACGAGCAGTACTTC
TRBD1	13	TRBV7-9	TRBJ1-1	few	CATRDSGNTEAFF	TGTGCCACCCGGGACAGCGGAAACACTGAAGCTTTCTTT
-	12	TRBV5-6	TRBJ2-1	once	CASSVTSNEQFF	TGTGCCAGCAGCGTGACTAGCAATGAGCAGTTCTTC
-	14	TRBV4-1	TRBJ2-3	few	CASSQAQSTDTQYF	TGCGCCAGCAGCCAAGCCCAGTCCACAGATACGCAGTATTTT
-	14	TRBV5-4	TRBJ1-1	-	CASSPPEGVTEAFF	TGTGCCAGCAGCCCCCCTGAGGGAGTGACTGAAGCTTTCTTT
-	13	TRBV7-9	TRBJ1-1	-	CASSLAPVSEAFF	TGTGCCAGCAGCTTAGCGCCGGTATCTGAAGCTTTCTTT
-	12	TRBV7-2	TRBJ2-1	-	CASSWGLVEQFF	TGTGCCAGCAGCTGGGGACTGGTTGAGCAGTTCTTC
-	16	TRBV7-9	TRBJ1-1	-	CASSPSNSDSRTEAFF	TGTGCCAGCAGCCCCTCAAATTCCGACAGTCGGACTGAAGCTTTCTTT
TRBD2	16	TRBV18	TRBJ2-3	-	CASFQGLVGHTDTQYF	TGTGCCAGCTTTCAAGGACTAGTAGGGCACACAGATACGCAGTATTTT
-	16	TRBV28	TRBJ1-2	-	CASSFRAPHRYYGYTF	TGTGCCAGCAGTTTCAGGGCCCCACATCGATACTATGGCTACACCTTC